This TCR beta chain emerged from a study of shared clonotypes between healthy human individuals. Assay used: immunoSEQ multiplex PCR; TCRdb lists only in-frame clones, some missing. The repertoire holds hundreds of thousands of clones, with 95% to 97% as singletons. With 5 bases removed from V and 1 base from J, the gap between germline ends came to 2 bases. CDR3 length equals 12 residues. The germline V gene has CDR1 SGHAT and CDR2 FQNNGV. The sequenced material came from naive CD4+ T cells sorted from blood. The sample's subset: CD45RA+ positively selected. This receptor was identified in a woman in her 30s in good health. The V and J genes are TRBV11-2 and TRBJ1-4; D not certain. In DNA, the CDR3 is TGTGCCAGCAGCGGAACTAATGAAAAACTGTTTTTT. This translates into CASSGTNEKLFF. Drawing the rest from reference TRBV11-2 and TRBJ1-4, the complete variable domain is EAGVAQSPRYKIIEKRQSVAFWCNPISGHATLYWYQQILGQGPKLLIQFQNNGVVDDSQLPKDRFSAERLKGVDSTLKIQPAKLEDSAVYLCASSGTNEKLFFGSGTQLSVL.